The 10 T cell receptor beta chains listed next were all sequenced from one sample in a study of T cells in Graves' hyperthyroidism and ophthalmopathy. Researchers amplified the TCR beta CDR3 regions from RNA transcripts. HTBI primers were the set used in a first-round RT-PCR of the TCR CDR3. TCRdb analysed the multiplex PCR reads with MiXCR anew, one entry per CDR3 protein. The sample has roughly 160,000 distinct CDR3 sequences, about 9.4% seen once. The material sequenced was blood. The receptors were gathered from a young woman with Graves' hyperthyroidism that later progressed to Graves' ophthalmopathy.

This clonotype was seen at least ten times. CDR3 amino acids: CSVEGYYGYTF. The DNA of the CDR3 is TGCAGCGTTGAAGGGTACTATGGCTACACCTTC. The rearrangement joins TRBV29-1 to TRBJ1-2; D gene unclear. CDR3 length: 11 residues. Germline V gives CDR1 SQVTM, CDR2 ANQGSEA. Trimming took 1 base from V and 3 from J, leaving 3 bases between them. Looking up the rest from reference TRBV29-1 and TRBJ1-2 gives the full variable domain: SAVISQKPSRDICQRGTSLTIQCQVDSQVTMMFWYRQQPGQSLTLIATANQGSEATYESGFVIDKFPISRPNLTFSTLTVSNMSPEDSSIYLCSVEGYYGYTFGSGTRLTVV.

This clonotype was found many times. The CDR3 here is CASSLRRDSSYNEQFF. The CDR3 region has the DNA TGTGCCAGCAGCTTGAGAAGGGATAGCTCCTACAATGAGCAGTTCTTC. The chain carries TRBV5-6 and TRBJ2-1; D is ambiguous. With 1 base removed from V and 0 bases from J, the gap between germline ends came to 11 bases. The CDR3 is 16 residues long. Germline V gene data show CDR1 as SGHDT and CDR2 as YYEEEE. Variable domain in full (rest from reference TRBV5-6 and TRBJ2-1): DAGVTQSPTHLIKTRGQQVTLRCSPKSGHDTVSWYQQALGQGPQFIFQYYEEEERQRGNFPDRFSGHQFPNYSSELNVNALLLGDSALYLCASSLRRDSSYNEQFFGPGTRLTVL.

The chain has TRBV5-4 and TRBJ2-7, with 9 positions matching TRBD2. The CDR3 runs 17 residues. Looked up from germline, CDR1 is SGHNT and CDR2 is YYREEE (reference sequence). V was clipped by 0 bases and J by 7 bases; unmatched bases: 14. The CDR3 DNA sequence: TGTGCCAGCAGCTTGGGGCCCCAGCGGGAGGTGGATTCGGAGCAGTACTTC. Protein: CASSLGPQREVDSEQYF.

This clonotype was seen many times. V and J are TRBV28 and TRBJ2-3, with D unresolved. The germline gives CDR1 MDHEN, CDR2 SYDVKM. The CDR3 extends over 15 amino acids. Trimming stripped 4 bases from V and 2 bases from J, with 13 bases between. CDR3 bases: TGTGCCAGCAGTTCTCCATCAACACCCACAGATACGCAGTATTTT. It specifies CASSSPSTPTDTQYF.

The table lists this clonotype with many counts. The chain is built from TRBV11-2 and TRBJ2-2, with 15 bases matching TRBD2. V gave up 5 bases and J gave up 0 bases; unmatched junction bases: 10. Per germline, CDR1 SGHAT and CDR2 FQNNGV. CDR3 length equals 20 residues. Here the CDR3 DNA reads TGTGCCAGCAGCCCCCCCGGGACTAGCGGGAGGTACGCGAACACCGGGGAGCTGTTTTTT. Translation: CASSPPGTSGRYANTGELFF.

The table lists this clonotype with many counts. V gene TRBV30 combines with J gene TRBJ2-7, with a weak D call TRBD2 (5 bases). V lost 0 bases to trimming and J lost 2 bases, with 14 bases between them. The CDR3 length is 15 residues. Germline-derived CDR1 and CDR2 are GTSNPN and SVGIG (reference sequence). CDR3 residues: CAWSVRVFGAYEQYF. Here the CDR3 DNA reads TGTGCCTGGAGTGTCCGGGTCTTCGGGGCCTACGAGCAGTACTTC. Variable domain in full (rest from reference TRBV30 and TRBJ2-7): SQTIHQWPATLVQPVGSPLSLECTVEGTSNPNLYWYRQAAGRGLQLLFYSVGIGQISSEVPQNLSASRPQDRQFILSSKKLLLSDSGFYLCAWSVRVFGAYEQYFGPGTRLTVT.

The sample holds many counts of this clonotype. The chain joins TRBV6-2 or TRBV6-3 to TRBJ2-5; 10 bases match TRBD2. The ends lost 0 bases at V and 4 bases at J; junction bases unmatched: 8. The length of the CDR3 is 17 residues. CDR1 MNHEY and CDR2 SVGEGT come from the germline V gene. CDR3 bases: TGTGCCAGCAGTTACTCGATTCTAGCGGGGGCCCTAGAGACCCAGTACTTC. Amino acid sequence: CASSYSILAGALETQYF.

This clonotype was seen at least ten times. J is TRBJ2-3 and V is TRBV12-3 or TRBV12-4; 7 bases match TRBD1. With 5 bases clipped from V and 4 bases from J, the junction kept 9 bases outside the gene matches. There are 15 residues in the CDR3. The DNA for the CDR3 is TGTGCCAGCAGTGTAGACAGGGCAGGCGCAGATACGCAGTATTTT. The encoded protein is CASSVDRAGADTQYF.

In this sample, this clonotype turned up many times. The V and J genes are TRBV11-2 and TRBJ2-1; D might be TRBD2 (5 bases). The CDR3 spans 15 residues. Germline V CDR1 and CDR2: SGHAT, FQNNGV. Trimming took off 3 bases at V and 3 bases at J, with 12 bases between the two ends. The CDR3 DNA sequence: TGTGCCAGCAGCTTTGGGGAGTTAGGCTACAATGAGCAGTTCTTC. Residues: CASSFGELGYNEQFF.

This clonotype was observed many times. The chain has TRBV20-1 and TRBJ2-7, with TRBD2 identical over 11 bases. With V trimmed by 5 bases and J by 4 bases, 10 bases remained unmatched. The CDR3 is 15 amino acids. CDR1 and CDR2 from the germline V gene are DFQATT and SNEGSKA (reference sequence). CDR3 protein: CSAQTSGGRLYEQYF. The DNA for the CDR3 is TGCAGTGCTCAAACTAGCGGGGGACGACTTTACGAGCAGTACTTC.